This is a list of T cell receptor beta chains from one sample in a study of T-cell reconstitution after alpha-beta-depleted transplantation in children. TCRdb called the PCR reads again in MiXCR, with one record for every CDR3 protein. The sample lists about 98,000 distinct CDR3 sequences; less than 25% were seen once. The starting material was PBMCs, obtained before TCRalphabeta/CD19-depleted stem cell transplant. Receptors were obtained from a boy between 2 and 10 years old with acute lymphoblastic leukemia, due to receive a stem cell transplant. Each CDR3 is given with its conserved first and last residue. Each record gives: J gene, V gene, clone size, D gene, CDR3 length, CDR3 DNA, CDR3 protein. The D gene is left open where the match is weak. The listing skips clone size in some rows; elsewhere it reads once, few, many or a size class.

TRBJ1-1,TRBV4-3,many,-,13,TGCGCCAGCAGCCAGACCGGGAACACTGAAGCTTTCTTT,CASSQTGNTEAFF
TRBJ1-1,TRBV6-2/TRBV6-3,few,-,15,TGTGCCAGCAGTTACTGGGGGCAGTTAAACACTGAAGCTTTCTTT,CASSYWGQLNTEAFF
TRBJ2-1,TRBV24-1,-,TRBD1,16,TGTGCCACCAGTGATTTGGGGGACAGGGGGCGCAGGGAGCAGTTCTTC,CATSDLGDRGRREQFF
TRBJ1-5,TRBV7-6,few,-,16,TGTGCCAGCAGCTCCGGGGGCCCCTTGAGCAATCAGCCCCAGCATTTT,CASSSGGPLSNQPQHF
TRBJ1-1,TRBV20-1,few,-,14,TGCAGTGCTAGACGAGGAGGGGAGGACACTGAAGCTTTCTTT,CSARRGGEDTEAFF
TRBJ1-2,TRBV7-8,few,TRBD1,14,TGTGCCAGCCGGCCTCCCGGGACAGGGGGTGGCTACACCTTC,CASRPPGTGGGYTF
TRBJ2-7,TRBV30,-,-,11,TGTGCCTGGAGTGTGCAGTACGAGCAGTACTTC,CAWSVQYEQYF
TRBJ2-4,TRBV11-2,-,TRBD1,21,TGTGCCAGCAGCTTAGGGGGCTTCGGGGACAGGGGGCTTATAGCCAAAAACATTCAGTACTTC,CASSLGGFGDRGLIAKNIQYF
TRBJ2-1,TRBV9,-,TRBD2,15,TGTGCCAGCAGCGGGACTAGCGGAGGGGCCTTTGAGCAGTTCTTC,CASSGTSGGAFEQFF
TRBJ2-3,TRBV6-5,-,-,19,TGTGCCAGCAGTTACTCGAGTTTTGGCCCCGCAGGGGCTGCAGATACGCAGTATTTT,CASSYSSFGPAGAADTQYF
TRBJ1-4,TRBV14,few,-,18,TGTGCCAGCAGCCACCAAAGAATATCACCGGGCTTTAATGAAAAACTGTTTTTT,CASSHQRISPGFNEKLFF
TRBJ1-5,TRBV20-1,few,-,13,TGCAGTGCTGCCCAGGGTTTCAATCAGCCCCAGCATTTT,CSAAQGFNQPQHF
TRBJ2-2,TRBV5-1,few,-,15,TGCGCCAGCAGCCGGGTAGGGCAGAACACCGGGGAGCTGTTTTTT,CASSRVGQNTGELFF
TRBJ1-1,TRBV28,-,TRBD1,15,TGTGCCAGCAGCTCCTCGGGACAGGGCCACACTGAAGCTTTCTTT,CASSSSGQGHTEAFF